The clone carrying this TCR beta chain was seen a handful of times. Its matching antigen is unknown. The sample is drawn from a study of shared clonotypes between healthy human individuals. Deep-level running was used for the assay. Sequencing was performed with immunoSEQ multiplex PCR; in TCRdb, only in-frame clones are kept and a portion is missing. The table has about 2.3 million clones, just under 95% seen once; the top ten hold roughly 0.34%. Overall study findings and caveats: A reduction in generation probabilities was seen for non-shared clonotypes relative to those shared by all four donors. Owing to a small donor count, the genetic and exposure-history diversity represented was limited.

The CDR3 covers 16 residues. CDR1 is MNHEY and CDR2 is SMNVEV in the germline V gene (reference sequence). The V and J ends lost 5 bases and 7 bases, in that order; junction bases with no gene match: 12. Naive CD45RA+ and memory CD45RA-negative subsets were split from CD4+ cells. The sample consisted of naive CD4+ T cells from PBMCs. This sample's subset: CD45RA+ positively selected. This sequence was found in a man younger than 30 in good health. Some clones in this sample may be carry-over from other donors' samples. The chain carries TRBV27 and TRBJ1-5, with 9 bases matching TRBD1. The CDR3 loop reads CASSQPGQGVGQPQHF. In nucleotides, the CDR3 is TGTGCCAGCAGTCAGCCGGGACAGGGTGTGGGGCAGCCCCAGCATTTT.